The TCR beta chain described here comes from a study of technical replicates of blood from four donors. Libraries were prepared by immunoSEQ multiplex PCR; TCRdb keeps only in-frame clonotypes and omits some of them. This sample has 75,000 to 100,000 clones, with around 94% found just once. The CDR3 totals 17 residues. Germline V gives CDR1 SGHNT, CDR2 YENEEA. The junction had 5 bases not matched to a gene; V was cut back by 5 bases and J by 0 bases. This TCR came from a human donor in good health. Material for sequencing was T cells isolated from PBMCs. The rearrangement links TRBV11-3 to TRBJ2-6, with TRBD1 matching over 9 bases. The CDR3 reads CASSRGQGRSGANVLTF. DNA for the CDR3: TGTGCCAGCAGCCGTGGACAGGGGCGCTCTGGGGCCAACGTCCTGACTTTC.